This TCR beta chain came from a study of OX40 agonist ivuxolimab in advanced cancers. The method was immunoSEQ multiplex PCR; TCRdb's version includes in-frame clones alone and lacks a portion of them. The sample records about 83,000 clones, about 85% being singletons. Trimming cost V 4 bases and J 6 bases, with 14 bases left between them. The CDR3 runs 14 residues. Germline CDR1 SGHDN, CDR2 FVKESK. This sequence was found in an adult with an advanced solid tumor such as melanoma, head and neck, liver or kidney cancer. V is TRBV14 and J is TRBJ2-3; D not certain. The sequencing used CD4+ or CD8+ T cells sorted from blood, collected in a trial of the OX40 agonist ivuxolimab. This chain's CDR3 is CASSPSTRVDTQYF. The CDR3 region has the DNA TGTGCCAGCAGCCCCTCTACTCGAGTGGATACGCAGTATTTT.